This T cell receptor (beta chain) was sequenced during a study of blood T cell repertoires in COVID-19. Per the study methods: How many nucleated cells were present was estimated from reference gene primer amplification. Sequencing was performed with immunoSEQ multiplex PCR; in TCRdb, only in-frame clones are kept and a portion is missing. V and J calls plus clone size are reproduced from that table; the DNA served to infer D and trimming. The table includes some 460,000 clones, roughly 87% detected once. The ends were cut back, 7 bases at V and 2 bases at J, with 13 bases in the middle. CDR1 is SGHRS, CDR2 YFSETQ, per germline. This CDR3 is 14 amino acids long.

The rearrangement links TRBV5-1 to TRBJ1-3; no clear D gene. This receptor was identified in a woman aged 18-29 years with acute COVID-19. Material: PBMCs or T cells enriched from blood (not recorded which). The CDR3 DNA sequence: TGCGCCAGCCGACCTGGAACAGCTGGAAACACCATATATTTT. Amino acids: CASRPGTAGNTIYF.